This T cell receptor (beta chain) was recorded in a study of blood T cell repertoires in COVID-19. Study details: Acute and convalescent COVID-19 specimens originated in the United States, Italy and Spain. The analysed material was cDNA or gDNA that came from T cells, B-cell-depleted T cells, or PBMCs.

Original processing methods: Using reference gene primer amplification, nucleated cell counts were estimated. Libraries were prepared by immunoSEQ multiplex PCR; TCRdb keeps only in-frame clonotypes and omits some of them. V and J calls and clone size are as listed in that table; D and trimming were resolved from the DNA. Of approximately 270,000 clones in the sample, around nine tenths were seen once. After removal of 6 bases from V and 2 bases from J, the junction contained 13 bases not matched to a gene. This CDR3 is built from 17 residues. The germline V gene encodes CDR1 SNHLY and CDR2 FYNNEI. This clone has only one observation.

The specimen was peripheral blood. The sequence came from a man over 45 with acute or convalescent COVID-19. The chain recombines TRBV2 with TRBJ2-7, with 10 positions matching TRBD1. CDR3 amino acids: CASSKIGTGDGPYEQYF. The CDR3 DNA sequence: TGTGCCAGCAGCAAAATTGGGACAGGGGACGGGCCCTACGAGCAGTACTTC.